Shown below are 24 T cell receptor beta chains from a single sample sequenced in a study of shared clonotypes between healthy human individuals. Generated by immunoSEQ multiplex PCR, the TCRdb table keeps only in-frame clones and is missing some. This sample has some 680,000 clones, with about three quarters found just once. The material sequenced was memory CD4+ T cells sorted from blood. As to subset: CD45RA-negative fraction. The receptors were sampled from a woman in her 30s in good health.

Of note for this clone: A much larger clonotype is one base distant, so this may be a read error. The DNA for the CDR3 is TGTGCCAGCAGCTCAGAAGAGACCCAGTACTTC. It encodes CASSSEETQYF. J is TRBJ2-5 and V is TRBV7-9; D is undetermined. V was pared by 4 bases and J by 3 bases, with 3 bases between. Looked up from germline, CDR1 is SEHNR and CDR2 is FQNEAQ (reference sequence). The CDR3 is made up of 11 amino acids.

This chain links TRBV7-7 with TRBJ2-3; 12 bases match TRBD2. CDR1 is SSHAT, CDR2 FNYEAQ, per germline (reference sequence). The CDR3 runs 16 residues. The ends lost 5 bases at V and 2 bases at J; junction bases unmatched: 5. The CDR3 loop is CASSPGLAGTTDTQYF. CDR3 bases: TGTGCCAGCAGCCCCGGACTAGCGGGAACCACAGATACGCAGTATTTT.

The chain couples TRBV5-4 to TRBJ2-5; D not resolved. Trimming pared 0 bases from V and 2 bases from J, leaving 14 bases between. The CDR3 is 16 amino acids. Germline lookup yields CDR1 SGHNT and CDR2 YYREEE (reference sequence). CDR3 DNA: TGTGCCAGCAGCTTGGGGGTCGACCCAGTTCAAGAGACCCAGTACTTC. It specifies CASSLGVDPVQETQYF.

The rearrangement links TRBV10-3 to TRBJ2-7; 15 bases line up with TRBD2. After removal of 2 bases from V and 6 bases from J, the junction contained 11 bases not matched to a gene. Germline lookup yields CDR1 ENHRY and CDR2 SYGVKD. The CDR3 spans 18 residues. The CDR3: CAISEGGTSGRLLGEQYF. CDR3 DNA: TGTGCCATCAGTGAGGGGGGGACTAGCGGGAGGCTCTTGGGCGAGCAGTACTTC.

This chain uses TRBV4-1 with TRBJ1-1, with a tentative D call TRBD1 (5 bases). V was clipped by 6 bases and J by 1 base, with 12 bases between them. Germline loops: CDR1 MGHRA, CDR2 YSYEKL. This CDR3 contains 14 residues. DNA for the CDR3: TGCGCCAGCAGAAGGCTGCAGGGGAACACTGAAGCTTTCTTT. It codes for CASRRLQGNTEAFF.

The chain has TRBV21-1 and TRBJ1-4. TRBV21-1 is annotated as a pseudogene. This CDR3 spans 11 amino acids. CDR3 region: CAPNSPEKLFF. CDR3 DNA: TGTGCCCCCAACTCGCCGGAAAAACTGTTTTTT.

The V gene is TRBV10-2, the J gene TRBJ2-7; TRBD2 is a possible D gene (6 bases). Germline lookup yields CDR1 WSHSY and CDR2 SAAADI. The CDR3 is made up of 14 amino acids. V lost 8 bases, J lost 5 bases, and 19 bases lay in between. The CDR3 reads CASDSGEWGNEQYF. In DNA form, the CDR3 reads TGCGCCAGCGACTCGGGAGAGTGGGGGAACGAGCAGTACTTC.

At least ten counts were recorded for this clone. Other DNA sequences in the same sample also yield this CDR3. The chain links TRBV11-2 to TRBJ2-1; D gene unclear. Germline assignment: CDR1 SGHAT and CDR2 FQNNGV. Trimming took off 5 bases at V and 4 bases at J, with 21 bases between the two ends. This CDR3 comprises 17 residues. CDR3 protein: CASSKQRTESQYNEQFF. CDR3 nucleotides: TGTGCCAGCAGCAAGCAACGGACCGAAAGCCAGTACAATGAGCAGTTCTTC. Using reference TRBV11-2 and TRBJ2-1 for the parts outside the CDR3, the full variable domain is EAGVAQSPRYKIIEKRQSVAFWCNPISGHATLYWYQQILGQGPKLLIQFQNNGVVDDSQLPKDRFSAERLKGVDSTLKIQPAKLEDSAVYLCASSKQRTESQYNEQFFGPGTRLTVL.

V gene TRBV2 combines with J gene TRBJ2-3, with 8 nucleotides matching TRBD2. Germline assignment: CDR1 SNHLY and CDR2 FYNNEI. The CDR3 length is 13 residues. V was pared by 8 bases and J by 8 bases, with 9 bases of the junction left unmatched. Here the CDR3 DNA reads TGTGCCAGCGTCCCGGGACTAGTAGCTACGCAGTATTTT. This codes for CASVPGLVATQYF.

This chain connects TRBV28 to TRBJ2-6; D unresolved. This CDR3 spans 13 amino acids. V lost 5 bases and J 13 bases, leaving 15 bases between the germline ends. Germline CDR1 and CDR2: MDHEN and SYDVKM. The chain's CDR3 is CASSPPTDRVLTF. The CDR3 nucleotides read TGTGCCAGCAGTCCACCGACGGACCGAGTCCTGACTTTC.

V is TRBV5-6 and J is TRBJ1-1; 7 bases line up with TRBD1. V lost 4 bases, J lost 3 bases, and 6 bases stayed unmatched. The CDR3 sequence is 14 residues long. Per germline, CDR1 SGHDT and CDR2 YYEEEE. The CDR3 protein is CASSRRQGHTEAFF. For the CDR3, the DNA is TGTGCCAGCAGCAGACGACAGGGACACACTGAAGCTTTCTTT.

CDR3 bases: TGCGCCAGCAGCATCGGACTAGCGGAGGGGGAGACCCAGTACTTC. Protein: CASSIGLAEGETQYF. V usage is TRBV5-1 and J usage is TRBJ2-5; 10 nucleotides line up with TRBD2. Germline CDR1 reads SGHRS; CDR2 reads YFSETQ. V trimming: 4 bases; J trimming: 5 bases; junction bases outside the gene matches: 8. This CDR3 is 15 amino acids long.

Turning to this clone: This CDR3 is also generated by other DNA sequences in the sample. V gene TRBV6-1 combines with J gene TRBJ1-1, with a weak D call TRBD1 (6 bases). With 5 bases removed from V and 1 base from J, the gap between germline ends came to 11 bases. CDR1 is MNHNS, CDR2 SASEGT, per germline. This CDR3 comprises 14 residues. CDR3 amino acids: CASSTRGGNTEAFF. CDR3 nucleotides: TGTGCCAGCAGTACGAGGGGGGGGAACACTGAAGCTTTCTTT.

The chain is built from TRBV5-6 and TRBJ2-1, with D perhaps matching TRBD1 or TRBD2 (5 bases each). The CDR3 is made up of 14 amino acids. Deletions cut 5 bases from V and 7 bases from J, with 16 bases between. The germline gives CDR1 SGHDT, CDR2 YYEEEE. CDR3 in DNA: TGTGCCAGCAGTATCGGGGCCGGGTGGAATGAGCAGTTCTTC. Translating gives CASSIGAGWNEQFF.

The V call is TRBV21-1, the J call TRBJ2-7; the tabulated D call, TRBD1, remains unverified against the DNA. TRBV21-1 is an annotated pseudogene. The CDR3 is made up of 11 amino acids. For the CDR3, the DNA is TGTGCCAGCAGCAACACCTACGAGCAGTACTTC. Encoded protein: CASSNTYEQYF.

For the CDR3, the DNA is TGTGCCAGCAGTGTTGGGACCTTAGGTAGCACAGATACGCAGTATTTT. This encodes CASSVGTLGSTDTQYF. This chain connects TRBV6-1 to TRBJ2-3, with D perhaps TRBD1 or TRBD2 (5 bases each). The CDR3 contains 16 residues. The germline V gene has CDR1 MNHNS and CDR2 SASEGT. With 4 bases removed from V and 0 bases from J, the gap between germline ends came to 14 bases.

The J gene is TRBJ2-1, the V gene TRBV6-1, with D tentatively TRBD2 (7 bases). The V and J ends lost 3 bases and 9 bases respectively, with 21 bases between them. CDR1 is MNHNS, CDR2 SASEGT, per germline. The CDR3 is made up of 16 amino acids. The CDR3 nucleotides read TGTGCCAGCAGTGATTCGGTAGGGTGGGGGGGCACTGAGCAGTTCTTC. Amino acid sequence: CASSDSVGWGGTEQFF.

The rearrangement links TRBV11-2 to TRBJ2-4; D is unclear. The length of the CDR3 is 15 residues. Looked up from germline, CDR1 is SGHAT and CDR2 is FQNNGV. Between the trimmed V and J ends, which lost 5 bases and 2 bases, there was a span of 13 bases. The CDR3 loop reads CASSHSSGSKNIQYF. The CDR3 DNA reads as TGTGCCAGCAGCCATTCGAGTGGATCCAAAAACATTCAGTACTTC.

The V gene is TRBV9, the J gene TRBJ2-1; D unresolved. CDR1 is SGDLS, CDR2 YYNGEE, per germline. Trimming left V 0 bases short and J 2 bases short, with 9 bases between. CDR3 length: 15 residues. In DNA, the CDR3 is TGTGCCAGCAGCGTAGTTGGTGAGGCCTACAATGAGCAGTTCTTC. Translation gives CASSVVGEAYNEQFF.

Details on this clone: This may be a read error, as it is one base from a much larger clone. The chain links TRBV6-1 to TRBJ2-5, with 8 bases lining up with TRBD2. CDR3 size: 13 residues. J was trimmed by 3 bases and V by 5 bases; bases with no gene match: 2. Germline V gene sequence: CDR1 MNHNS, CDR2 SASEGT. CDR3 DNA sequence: TGTGCCAGCAGTCGAGCGGGAGAAGAGACCCAGTACTTC. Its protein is CASSRAGEETQYF.

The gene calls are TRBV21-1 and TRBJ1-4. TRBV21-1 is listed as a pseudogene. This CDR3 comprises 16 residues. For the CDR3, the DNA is TGTGCCAGCAGCAATCTAGGGGCCGGGGCTAATGAAAAACTGTTTTTT. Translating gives CASSNLGAGANEKLFF.

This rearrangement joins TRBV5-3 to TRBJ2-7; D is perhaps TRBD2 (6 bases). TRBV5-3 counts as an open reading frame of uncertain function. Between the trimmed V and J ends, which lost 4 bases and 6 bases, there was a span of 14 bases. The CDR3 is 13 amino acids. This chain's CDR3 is CARSIGDSGEQYF. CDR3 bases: TGTGCCAGAAGCATCGGCGATAGCGGCGAGCAGTACTTC.

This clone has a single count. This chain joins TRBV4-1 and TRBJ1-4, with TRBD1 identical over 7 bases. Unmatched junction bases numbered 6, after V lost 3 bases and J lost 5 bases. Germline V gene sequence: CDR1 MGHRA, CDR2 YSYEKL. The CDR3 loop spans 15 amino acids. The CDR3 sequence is CASSHPGQLNEKLFF. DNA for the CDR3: TGCGCCAGCAGCCACCCGGGACAGCTAAATGAAAAACTGTTTTTT.

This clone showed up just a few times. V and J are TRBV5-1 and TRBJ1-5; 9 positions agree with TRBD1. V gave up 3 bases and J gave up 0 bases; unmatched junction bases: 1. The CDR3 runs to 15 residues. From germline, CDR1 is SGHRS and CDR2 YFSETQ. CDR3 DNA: TGCGCCAGCAGCTGGACAGGGGATAGCAATCAGCCCCAGCATTTT. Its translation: CASSWTGDSNQPQHF.